The sequence of this T cell receptor (beta chain) was determined in a study of T cell responses to AZD1222 COVID-19 vaccine. Sequenced by immunoSEQ multiplex PCR; TCRdb stores in-frame clones only, minus some. The table lists 25,000 to 35,000 clones, approximately 90% of them singletons. General study findings and limits: A reported finding is that nearly half of spike-specific TCRs target unmutated variant regions. Two AZD1222 doses significantly raised spike-specific TCR breadth and depth over controls. The donor group comprised mostly white British people and more females; the analysis possibly underestimated clonal diversity. Seropositive status at baseline applied to only a handful of AZD1222 recipients.

In regard to this clone: The antigen remains undetermined.

Germline-derived CDR1 and CDR2 are WNHNN and SYGVQD (reference sequence). CDR3 length: 15 residues. With 3 bases clipped from V and 7 bases from J, the junction kept 6 bases outside the gene matches. The sequence was collected from an adult in good health. The starting material was peripheral blood, obtained on day 0 of AZD1222 vaccination. The rearrangement uses TRBV10-1 and TRBJ1-6; 7 bases align to TRBD1. CDR3 amino acids: CASSDTGVANSPLHF. The CDR3 DNA reads TGCGCCAGCAGTGATACAGGGGTAGCGAATTCACCCCTCCACTTT.